Following are 22 T cell receptor beta chains from one sample sequenced in a study of shared clonotypes between healthy human individuals. Naive CD8 cells lacked CD45RO, underwent positive selection for CCR7 and left out terminally differentiated effector memory CD45RA+ cells. The method was immunoSEQ multiplex PCR; TCRdb's version includes in-frame clones alone and lacks a portion of them. Altogether about 2.2 million clones are present, just over 90% being singletons, with the ten largest covering less than 2%. Material: naive CD8+ T cells from PBMCs. Receptor source: a man younger than 30 in good health. Some clones in this sample may be carry-over from other donors' samples.

V gene TRBV27 combines with J gene TRBJ2-1; the D gene could be TRBD1 or TRBD2 (5 bases each). V was cut by 6 bases and J by 6 bases, with 15 bases left in between. The CDR3 is 14 residues long. From germline, CDR1 is MNHEY and CDR2 SMNVEV (reference sequence). CDR3 sequence (DNA): TGTGCCAGCAGCCCTTTGGGGGAATCCAATGAGCAGTTCTTC. Amino acids: CASSPLGESNEQFF.

The V and J genes are TRBV5-6 and TRBJ2-7; D is possibly TRBD1 or TRBD2 (5 bases each). Germline V gene lookup returns CDR1 SGHDT and CDR2 YYEEEE. The CDR3 loop spans 15 amino acids. V dropped 0 bases and J dropped 4 bases, with 14 bases sitting between them. CDR3 in amino acids: CASSLGYGARYEQYF. The DNA of the CDR3 is TGTGCCAGCAGCTTGGGGTACGGGGCGCGGTACGAGCAGTACTTC.

CDR3 sequence: CASSVNGGAYEQYF. In DNA, the CDR3 is TGCGCCAGCAGCGTGAACGGGGGAGCCTACGAGCAGTACTTC. The chain recombines TRBV5-1 with TRBJ2-7, with TRBD2 as a possible D gene (6 bases). V lost 4 bases, J lost 2 bases, and 13 bases lay in between. Germline V gene sequence: CDR1 SGHRS, CDR2 YFSETQ. This CDR3 comprises 14 residues. The full variable domain, completed using reference TRBV5-1 and TRBJ2-7, is KAGVTQTPRYLIKTRGQQVTLSCSPISGHRSVSWYQQTPGQGLQFLFEYFSETQRNKGNFPGRFSGRQFSNSRSEMNVSTLELGDSALYLCASSVNGGAYEQYFGPGTRLTVT.

V usage is TRBV19 and J usage is TRBJ1-2, with D unresolved. Trimming removed 9 bases at V and 0 bases at J, with 17 bases between. Germline lookup yields CDR1 LNHDA and CDR2 SQIVND (reference sequence). This CDR3 has 15 amino acids. CDR3 sequence (DNA): TGTGCCAGCCGGGCCTCGCCCCCAGCTAACTATGGCTACACCTTC. This sequence encodes CASRASPPANYGYTF. The full variable domain, its missing parts supplied by reference TRBV19 and TRBJ1-2, is DGGITQSPKYLFRKEGQNVTLSCEQNLNHDAMYWYRQDPGQGLRLIYYSQIVNDFQKGDIAEGYSVSREKKESFPLTVTSAQKNPTAFYLCASRASPPANYGYTFGSGTRLTVV.

The chain has TRBV27 and TRBJ1-1; 8 bases fit TRBD1. Germline V gives CDR1 MNHEY, CDR2 SMNVEV (reference sequence). This CDR3 is built from 14 residues. Trimming at V came to 8 bases and at J to 1 base, leaving 6 bases not matched to a gene. The CDR3 region has the DNA TGTGCCAGCGGAGCCACAGGGGGGAACACTGAAGCTTTCTTT. Protein sequence: CASGATGGNTEAFF.

There are a few counts of this clone. The sample holds other DNA sequences that translate to the same CDR3. CDR3 amino acids: CASSPREGTEAFF. CDR3 DNA sequence: TGTGCCAGCAGCCCCAGGGAGGGCACTGAAGCTTTCTTT. V gene TRBV11-3 combines with J gene TRBJ1-1; perhaps TRBD1 as D (5 bases). V gave up 5 bases and J gave up 4 bases, with 11 bases separating them. CDR3 size: 13 residues. Per germline, CDR1 SGHNT and CDR2 YENEEA.

The chain is built from TRBV13 and TRBJ1-4, with D perhaps matching TRBD1 (5 bases). Trimming cost V 4 bases and J 4 bases, with 10 bases left between them. The CDR3 extends over 14 amino acids. Germline-derived CDR1 and CDR2 are PRHDT and FYEKMQ (reference sequence). CDR3 protein: CASSSKGVNEKLFF. CDR3 coding DNA: TGTGCCAGCAGCTCTAAAGGGGTTAATGAAAAACTGTTTTTT.

This chain joins TRBV10-3 and TRBJ2-3; 9 bases line up with TRBD2. From germline, CDR1 is ENHRY and CDR2 SYGVKD. With 3 bases clipped from V and 5 bases from J, the junction kept 6 bases outside the gene matches. The length of the CDR3 is 15 residues. CDR3 DNA sequence: TGTGCCATCAGTGACAGTGGGCGGGGGGGAGATACGCAGTATTTT. This translates into CAISDSGRGGDTQYF.

This chain uses TRBV5-1 with TRBJ2-1, with 16 bases lining up with TRBD2. The germline V gene has CDR1 SGHRS and CDR2 YFSETQ. V shed 4 bases and J 10 bases; nucleotides not matched to a gene: 11. CDR3 length equals 17 residues. The CDR3 spells CASSQGLAGGVPAEQFF. The CDR3 DNA is TGCGCCAGCAGCCAGGGACTAGCGGGAGGGGTCCCGGCGGAGCAGTTCTTC. The variable domain in full, with the rest retrieved from reference TRBV5-1 and TRBJ2-1, is KAGVTQTPRYLIKTRGQQVTLSCSPISGHRSVSWYQQTPGQGLQFLFEYFSETQRNKGNFPGRFSGRQFSNSRSEMNVSTLELGDSALYLCASSQGLAGGVPAEQFFGPGTRLTVL.

V and J are TRBV5-6 and TRBJ1-3; possible D gene TRBD1, 6 bases. Germline V gene lookup returns CDR1 SGHDT and CDR2 YYEEEE. Trimming cost V 4 bases and J 0 bases, with 11 bases left between them. The CDR3 totals 15 residues. The CDR3 spells CASSAGTSSGNTIYF. The CDR3 DNA sequence: TGTGCCAGCAGCGCCGGGACAAGCTCTGGAAACACCATATATTTT.

This chain connects TRBV11-2 to TRBJ2-3; D gene ambiguous. The germline CDR1 and CDR2 sequences are SGHAT and FQNNGV. V was shortened by 2 bases and J by 2 bases, with 8 bases between the two germline ends. CDR3 length equals 14 residues. The CDR3 region is CASSLYYITDTQYF. CDR3 in DNA: TGTGCCAGCAGCTTATACTATATCACAGATACGCAGTATTTT.

The chain carries TRBV6-1 and TRBJ2-1, with a tentative D call TRBD2 (6 bases). CDR3 length: 14 residues. The ends were cut back, 2 bases at V and 8 bases at J, with 13 bases in the middle. Per germline, CDR1 MNHNS and CDR2 SASEGT. The CDR3 DNA sequence: TGTGCCAGCAGTGAACTAGCGCTATTGGATGAGCAGTTCTTC. It codes for CASSELALLDEQFF.

The genes are TRBV7-3 and TRBJ2-7; D is perhaps TRBD1 (6 bases). The length of the CDR3 is 13 residues. The germline V gene encodes CDR1 SGHTA and CDR2 FQGTGA. V was trimmed by 5 bases and J by 3 bases, leaving 11 bases between them. CDR3 residues: CASSPTDSYEQYF. CDR3 coding DNA: TGTGCCAGCAGCCCCACGGACAGCTACGAGCAGTACTTC.

The chain is built from TRBV29-1 and TRBJ2-7, with D possibly TRBD2 on 5 matching bases. V was pared by 0 bases and J by 2 bases, with 11 bases between. There are 14 residues in the CDR3. Germline assignment: CDR1 SQVTM and CDR2 ANQGSEA. As DNA, the CDR3 is TGCAGCGTTGAAGATTCTAGCAGGACCTACGAGCAGTACTTC. Translation gives CSVEDSSRTYEQYF.

The J gene is TRBJ2-1, the V gene TRBV19, with D unclear. CDR1 and CDR2 from the germline V gene are LNHDA and SQIVND (reference sequence). This CDR3 comprises 14 residues. Deletions cut 2 bases from V and 5 bases from J, with 10 bases between. The CDR3 region is CASSIIGIDNEQFF. For the CDR3, the DNA is TGTGCCAGTAGTATAATCGGTATCGACAATGAGCAGTTCTTC. Full variable domain (missing parts from reference TRBV19 and TRBJ2-1): DGGITQSPKYLFRKEGQNVTLSCEQNLNHDAMYWYRQDPGQGLRLIYYSQIVNDFQKGDIAEGYSVSREKKESFPLTVTSAQKNPTAFYLCASSIIGIDNEQFFGPGTRLTVL.

The V and J genes are TRBV30 and TRBJ2-5; D could derive from TRBD1 or TRBD2 (5 bases each). V was shortened by 0 bases and J by 5 bases, with 13 bases between the two germline ends. Germline V lookup: CDR1 GTSNPN, CDR2 SVGIG (reference sequence). This CDR3 comprises 14 residues. The DNA for the CDR3 is TGTGCCTGGAGTGTAGGGGAGCGGTGGGAGACCCAGTACTTC. The encoded protein is CAWSVGERWETQYF.

CDR3 nucleotide sequence: TGTGCCAGCAGTCCCTACCCGGGCCACGTAGCCCCTAACTATGGCTACACCTTC. Amino acids: CASSPYPGHVAPNYGYTF. J is TRBJ1-2 and V is TRBV28; D gene uncertain. In germline, CDR1 is MDHEN, CDR2 SYDVKM. With 5 bases removed from V and 0 bases from J, the gap between germline ends came to 22 bases. The CDR3 is 18 residues long.

V gene TRBV10-3 combines with J gene TRBJ2-7; TRBD1 aligns across 11 bases. Germline V CDR1 and CDR2: ENHRY, SYGVKD. Trimming at V came to 6 bases and at J to 4 bases, leaving 5 bases not matched to a gene. The CDR3 has 14 amino acids. CDR3 nucleotides: TGTGCCATCAGCCCGGGACAGGGGGGATACGAGCAGTACTTC. Translated, it gives CAISPGQGGYEQYF.

This chain links TRBV21-1 with TRBJ2-7; whether TRBD2, the table's D call, matches the DNA was not checked. TRBV21-1 represents a pseudogene. CDR3 size: 17 residues. The CDR3 loop reads CASSKYRAVQRIYEQYF. CDR3 sequence (DNA): TGTGCCAGCAGCAAATATCGAGCGGTCCAAAGGATCTACGAGCAGTACTTC.

The chain employs TRBV7-9 and TRBJ2-7, with no clear D. V was clipped by 5 bases and J by 2 bases, with 10 bases between them. Germline-derived CDR1 and CDR2 are SEHNR and FQNEAQ (reference sequence). The CDR3 loop spans 13 amino acids. CDR3 residues: CASSRADPYEQYF. Written as DNA, the CDR3 is TGTGCCAGCAGCCGGGCCGATCCCTACGAGCAGTACTTC.

Concerning this clone itself: Mismatch with germline at one junction end may stem from a read error. V usage is TRBV6-1 and J usage is TRBJ2-5; either TRBD1 or TRBD2 may fit D (5 bases each). This CDR3 comprises 15 residues. Per germline, CDR1 MNHNS and CDR2 SASEGT. Here the CDR3 reads CASSDPLFPGPQKDF. CDR3 DNA: TGTGCCAGCAGTGACCCCCTTTTTCCGGGACCCCAGAAAGACTTC.

The rearrangement joins TRBV27 to TRBJ2-3; maybe TRBD1 (6 bases). Germline V gene lookup returns CDR1 MNHEY and CDR2 SMNVEV (reference sequence). The CDR3 runs to 15 residues. Trimming cost V 5 bases and J 2 bases, with 14 bases left between them. CDR3 sequence: CASSPLQGPTDTQYF. CDR3 sequence (DNA): TGTGCCAGCAGTCCCCTACAGGGCCCCACAGATACGCAGTATTTT.